This T cell receptor beta chain is drawn from a study of Ad26.COV2.S vaccination and SARS-CoV-2 variants. Looking at the study overall: The donor was enrolled in the Ad26.COV2.S arm of the COV1001 trial.

CDR3 length: 16 amino acids. Germline CDR1 is LNHDA and CDR2 is SQIVND (reference sequence). V dropped 6 bases and J dropped 4; count of bases not matched to a gene: 14. Notes on this clone: Its cognate antigen is unknown.

Treatment in this sample: 15 to 20 received Ad26.COV2.S at low or high dose, single or two shots; about 5 received placebo; per-sample allocation not given. Sampling was done on day 63 after the first vaccine or placebo injection. This vaccine is an Ad26 vector that expresses the Wuhan-strain SARS-CoV-2 spike. Some clones are missing from TCRdb's copy, which holds only in-frame ones; the method was immunoSEQ multiplex PCR. The sample holds about 480,000 clones, 87% seen once. Notes on the study in general: Substantial breadth in spike-specific CD8+ and CD4+ T cell responses was reportedly seen after vaccination.

V usage is TRBV19 and J usage is TRBJ1-2; TRBD1 agrees at 7 bases. Sequencing used peripheral blood, obtained in a trial of Ad26.COV2.S vaccine versus placebo. This sequence originates from a person aged 18-65 years who received the Ad26.COV2.S COVID-19 vaccine or a placebo. In DNA form, the CDR3 reads TGTGCCAGTAGACCCAAGCACGGGACAGAGACCTATGGCTACACCTTC. Its translation: CASRPKHGTETYGYTF. Full variable domain (missing parts from reference TRBV19 and TRBJ1-2): DGGITQSPKYLFRKEGQNVTLSCEQNLNHDAMYWYRQDPGQGLRLIYYSQIVNDFQKGDIAEGYSVSREKKESFPLTVTSAQKNPTAFYLCASRPKHGTETYGYTFGSGTRLTVV.